The rows below give T cell receptor beta chains drawn from one sample of a study of blood T cells in healthy people across ages. A single record per CDR3 protein comes from TCRdb applying MiXCR to the 5' RACE reads. Here the sample spans approximately 290,000 distinct CDR3 sequences, roughly 26% being singletons. Sequencing was done on a sample of blood. The receptors were sampled from a woman aged 70-85 years in good health. CDR3s leave out the opening cysteine and the closing phenylalanine or tryptophan. D genes are given only for firm matches.

D gene	J gene	V gene	CDR3 protein
NA	TRBJ1-4	TRBV4-1	ASSQDRAGSKGEKLF
NA	TRBJ2-3	TRBV5-1	ASSPRGGASTDTQY
TRBD1	NA	TRBV28	ASSLFGTGSYEQY
NA	NA	TRBV5-1	ASSLPGYDEQF
NA	TRBJ1-5	TRBV20-1	SAHGRINSNQPQH
NA	TRBJ1-4	TRBV9	ASSPGSRGGTNEKLF
NA	TRBJ2-5	TRBV2	ASTGTVYQETQY
NA	TRBJ1-1	TRBV20-1	SAKLLGGNTEAF
NA	TRBJ2-3	TRBV29-1	SVGIGGRSDTQY
NA	TRBJ2-7	TRBV6-5	ASSWPREGRVEQY
NA	TRBJ1-2	TRBV20-1	SARGRAANYGYT
NA	TRBJ2-1	TRBV7-9	ASSPKERVNNEQF
NA	TRBJ2-5	TRBV24-1	ATSDHPTGTQETQY
TRBD2	TRBJ2-5	TRBV3-1	ASSDRGGYQETQY
TRBD2	TRBJ2-5	TRBV7-8	ASSRSGRRETQY
NA	TRBJ2-5	TRBV29-1	SVLPWGWETQY
TRBD2	TRBJ2-7	TRBV2	AGRTSESSYEQY
TRBD1	TRBJ2-1	TRBV20-1	SATAGTGGNEQF
NA	TRBJ2-5	TRBV28	ASGDLYQETQY
NA	TRBJ1-6	TRBV6-1	ASRAGLNNSPLH
NA	TRBJ1-2	TRBV12-3/TRBV12-4	ASSLQGLGAGNYGYT
NA	TRBJ2-1	TRBV7-2	ASSLAPHGGNNEQF
TRBD1	TRBJ2-3	TRBV5-1	ASSSDRDSGDTQY
NA	TRBJ2-1	TRBV12-3/TRBV12-4	ASSLVPGPNYNEQF
TRBD1	TRBJ2-2	TRBV14	ASSLQGAGTGELF
NA	TRBJ1-3	TRBV27	ASSPRARTNSGNTIY
NA	TRBJ2-3	TRBV14	ASSQPSADTQY
NA	TRBJ2-3	TRBV7-6	ASSFYICSAPPAGYTDTQY
NA	TRBJ1-4	TRBV5-1	ASSSGGVNEKLF
NA	TRBJ1-1	TRBV4-3	ASSQGFTGSSEAF
TRBD1	TRBJ2-2	TRBV7-3	ASRQGQGVGELF
TRBD1	TRBJ1-5	TRBV28	ASRSTGVQPQH
TRBD1	TRBJ1-2	TRBV7-3	ASSSGQGSDGYT
NA	TRBJ2-1	TRBV6-6	ASRGAQSSSYNEQF
NA	TRBJ1-1	TRBV28	ASSSGNAEAF
TRBD1	NA	TRBV29-1	SVGLGTGGYEQY
NA	TRBJ2-1	TRBV18	ASSPRTGDLNEQF
TRBD1	TRBJ1-4	TRBV20-1	SASTGGNEKLF
TRBD2	TRBJ2-1	TRBV20-1	SARELAGVNEQF
TRBD1	TRBJ2-5	TRBV6-2/TRBV6-3	ASSTWTGRPETQY
NA	TRBJ2-3	TRBV5-1	ASSLEGPIDTQY
TRBD1	TRBJ1-1	TRBV3-1	ASSQEDRGLLASTEAF
NA	TRBJ2-2	TRBV29-1	SAADRTNTGELF
TRBD1	TRBJ2-5	TRBV18	ASSPDDRGTGQY
NA	TRBJ2-3	TRBV7-8	ASSSQIQQRPQY
TRBD1	TRBJ2-7	TRBV20-1	SASDRGAEQY
NA	TRBJ2-5	TRBV29-1	SVSGQGGQETQY
NA	TRBJ1-6	TRBV5-1	ASKATQGSNSPLH
TRBD1	TRBJ2-5	TRBV3-1	ASSLRGTGETQY
NA	TRBJ1-2	TRBV15	ATSRDPGTPKSNYGYT
NA	TRBJ1-4	TRBV5-1	ASSSHTGEKLF
NA	TRBJ2-3	TRBV20-1	SVKRGQALSTDTQY
TRBD2	TRBJ2-1	TRBV5-1	ASSLESSGFYNEQF
NA	TRBJ2-1	TRBV12-3/TRBV12-4	ASSLGGNEQF
NA	TRBJ1-1	TRBV7-2	ASSSTHGTEAF
TRBD1	TRBJ2-1	TRBV7-2	ASSFSTGAYEQF
NA	TRBJ2-1	TRBV20-1	SARLGPHNEQF